This TCR beta chain was sequenced for a study of blood T cell repertoires in COVID-19. Study-level information: Collection of acute and convalescent COVID-19 samples took place in the United States, Italy and Spain. T cells, B-cell-depleted T cells, or PBMCs supplied cDNA or gDNA.

This clone has more than one count but fewer than ten. Authors' processing steps: Amplification with reference gene primers provided the estimates of nucleated cell counts. The assay was immunoSEQ multiplex PCR, and TCRdb's table has in-frame clones only and misses some. Clone size and the V and J calls come from that table; the DNA yielded D and trimming. Of 79,000 or so clones listed, around 88% are singletons. Trimming pared 2 bases from V and 6 bases from J, leaving 14 bases between. Germline V gene sequence: CDR1 LNHDA, CDR2 SQIVND (reference sequence). The CDR3 sequence is 14 residues long. The source of this sequence is a human donor in a cohort sampled during active COVID-19. Sequenced: peripheral blood. This chain links TRBV19 with TRBJ2-7; possibly TRBD1 for D (8 bases). DNA of the CDR3: TGTGCCAGTAGTATAACAGGGGGGGGCGCCGAGCAGTACTTC. Translating gives CASSITGGGAEQYF.